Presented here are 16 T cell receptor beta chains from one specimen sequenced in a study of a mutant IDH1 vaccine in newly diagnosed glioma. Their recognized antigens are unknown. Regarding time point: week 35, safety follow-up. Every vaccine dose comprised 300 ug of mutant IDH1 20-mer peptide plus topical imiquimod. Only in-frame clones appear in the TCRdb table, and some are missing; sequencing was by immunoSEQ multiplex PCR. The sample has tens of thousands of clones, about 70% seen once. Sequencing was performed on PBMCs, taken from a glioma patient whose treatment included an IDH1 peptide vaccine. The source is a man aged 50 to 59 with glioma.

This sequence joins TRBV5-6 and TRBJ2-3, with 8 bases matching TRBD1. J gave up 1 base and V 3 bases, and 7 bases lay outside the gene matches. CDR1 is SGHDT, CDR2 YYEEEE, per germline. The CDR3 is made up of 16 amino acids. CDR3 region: CASSWGVGQGTDTQYF. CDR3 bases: TGTGCCAGCAGCTGGGGGGTGGGACAGGGCACAGATACGCAGTATTTT.

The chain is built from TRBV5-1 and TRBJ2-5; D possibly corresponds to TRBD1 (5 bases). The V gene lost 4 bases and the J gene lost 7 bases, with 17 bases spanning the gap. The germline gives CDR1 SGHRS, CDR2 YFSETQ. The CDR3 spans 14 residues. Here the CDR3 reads CASSGRNGAGTQYF. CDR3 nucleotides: TGCGCCAGCAGCGGGCGGAATGGGGCTGGGACCCAGTACTTC.

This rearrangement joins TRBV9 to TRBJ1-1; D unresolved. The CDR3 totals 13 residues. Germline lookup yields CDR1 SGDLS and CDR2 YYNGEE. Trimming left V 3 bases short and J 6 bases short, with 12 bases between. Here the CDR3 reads CASSDGIRAEAFF. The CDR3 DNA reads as TGTGCCAGCAGCGATGGGATACGGGCTGAAGCTTTCTTT.

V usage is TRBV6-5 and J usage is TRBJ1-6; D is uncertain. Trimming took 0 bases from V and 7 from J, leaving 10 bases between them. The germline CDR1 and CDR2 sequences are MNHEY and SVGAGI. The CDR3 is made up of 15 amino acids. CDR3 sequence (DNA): TGTGCCAGCAGTTACTCGGACCACGGGAATTCACCCCTCCACTTT. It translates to CASSYSDHGNSPLHF.

Here the CDR3 reads CASTAGWTYGYTF. CDR3 DNA: TGTGCCAGCACTGCGGGGTGGACATATGGCTACACCTTC. This chain connects TRBV6-5 to TRBJ1-2; possible D gene TRBD1, 5 bases. V was shortened by 7 bases and J by 5 bases, with 14 bases between the two germline ends. Germline lookup yields CDR1 MNHEY and CDR2 SVGAGI. The length of the CDR3 is 13 residues.

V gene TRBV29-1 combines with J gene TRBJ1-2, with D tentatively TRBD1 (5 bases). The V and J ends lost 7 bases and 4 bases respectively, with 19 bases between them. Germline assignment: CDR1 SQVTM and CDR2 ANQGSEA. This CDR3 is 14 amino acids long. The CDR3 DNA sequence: TGCAGCGCGGCCAGGGAGTTGGGTAGCTATGGCTACACCTTC. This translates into CSAARELGSYGYTF.

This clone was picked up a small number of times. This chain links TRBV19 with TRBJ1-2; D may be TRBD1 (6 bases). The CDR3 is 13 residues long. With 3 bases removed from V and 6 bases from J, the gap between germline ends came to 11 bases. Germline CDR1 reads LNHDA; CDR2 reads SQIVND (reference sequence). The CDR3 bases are TGTGCCAGTAGTATCCCAGGGGATAATGGCTACACCTTC. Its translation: CASSIPGDNGYTF.

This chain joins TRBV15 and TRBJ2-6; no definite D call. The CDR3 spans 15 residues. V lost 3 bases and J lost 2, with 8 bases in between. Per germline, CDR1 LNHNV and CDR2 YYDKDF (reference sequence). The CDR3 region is CATSRKETGANVLTF. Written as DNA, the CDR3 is TGTGCCACCAGCAGGAAGGAGACTGGGGCCAACGTCCTGACTTTC.

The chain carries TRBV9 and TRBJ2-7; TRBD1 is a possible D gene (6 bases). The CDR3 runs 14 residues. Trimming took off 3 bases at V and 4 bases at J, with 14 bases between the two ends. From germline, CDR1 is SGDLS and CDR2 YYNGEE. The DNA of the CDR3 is TGTGCCAGCAGCGCCAGGGGATTGGAGTACGAGCAGTACTTC. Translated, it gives CASSARGLEYEQYF.

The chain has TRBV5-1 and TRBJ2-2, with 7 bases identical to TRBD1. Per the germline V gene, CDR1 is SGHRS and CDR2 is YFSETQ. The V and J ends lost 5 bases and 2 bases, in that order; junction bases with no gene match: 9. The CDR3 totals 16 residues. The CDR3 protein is CASSPEGTANTGELFF. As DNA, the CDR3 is TGCGCCAGCAGTCCTGAGGGGACAGCTAACACCGGGGAGCTGTTTTTT.

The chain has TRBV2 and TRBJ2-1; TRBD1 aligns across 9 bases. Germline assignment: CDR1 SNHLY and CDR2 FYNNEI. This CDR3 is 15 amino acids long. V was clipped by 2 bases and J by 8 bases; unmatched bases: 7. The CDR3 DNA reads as TGTGCCAGCAGTGAACCGACAGGGGGTAGTGATGAGCAGTTCTTC. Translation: CASSEPTGGSDEQFF.

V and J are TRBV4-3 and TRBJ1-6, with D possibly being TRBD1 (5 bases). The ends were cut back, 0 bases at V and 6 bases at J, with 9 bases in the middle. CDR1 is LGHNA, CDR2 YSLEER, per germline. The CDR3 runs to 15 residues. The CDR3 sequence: CASSQDRAANSPLHF. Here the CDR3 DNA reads TGCGCCAGCAGCCAAGACAGGGCCGCTAATTCACCCCTCCACTTT.

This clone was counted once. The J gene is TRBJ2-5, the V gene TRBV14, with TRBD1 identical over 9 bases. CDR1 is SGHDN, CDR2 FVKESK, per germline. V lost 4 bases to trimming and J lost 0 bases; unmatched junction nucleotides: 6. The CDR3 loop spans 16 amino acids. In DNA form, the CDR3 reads TGTGCCAGCAGCCCCTGGACAGGGGTATACCAAGAGACCCAGTACTTC. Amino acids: CASSPWTGVYQETQYF.

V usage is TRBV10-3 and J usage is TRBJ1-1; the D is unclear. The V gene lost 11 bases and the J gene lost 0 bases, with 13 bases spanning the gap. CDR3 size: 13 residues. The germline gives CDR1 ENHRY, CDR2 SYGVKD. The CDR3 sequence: CALRPSMNTEAFF. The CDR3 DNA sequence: TGTGCCCTCCGACCGAGCATGAACACTGAAGCTTTCTTT.

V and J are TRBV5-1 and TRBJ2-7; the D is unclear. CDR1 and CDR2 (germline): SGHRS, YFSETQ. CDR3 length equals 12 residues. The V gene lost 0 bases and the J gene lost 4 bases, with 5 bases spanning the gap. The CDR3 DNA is TGCGCCAGCAGCTTGGAAAGATACGAGCAGTACTTC. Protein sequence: CASSLERYEQYF.

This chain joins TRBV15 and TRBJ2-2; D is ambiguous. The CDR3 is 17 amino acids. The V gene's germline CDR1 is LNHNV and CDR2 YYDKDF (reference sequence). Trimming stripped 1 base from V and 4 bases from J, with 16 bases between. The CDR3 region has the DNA TGTGCCACCAGCAGAGTGATAAGTAAAAGGGCCACCGGGGAGCTGTTTTTT. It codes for CATSRVISKRATGELFF.